The sequence of this T cell receptor beta chain was determined in a study of control samples from healthy donors and cancer patients. V lost 3 bases and J lost 10; bases outside the gene matches: 4. CDR1 is SGHRS and CDR2 is YFSETQ in the germline V gene. The CDR3 consists of 13 residues. Sequencing used immunoSEQ multiplex PCR; TCRdb keeps in-frame clones, though not all of them. Among over 100,000 clones listed, roughly 92% were seen once. In this sample, this clone turned up a few times. This receptor was identified in a man younger than 35 in good health. Specimen: blood. The chain couples TRBV5-1 to TRBJ1-6; 7 bases are a match to TRBD1. CDR3 nucleotides: TGCGCCAGCAGCTCCTACAGGGGATCACCCCTCCACTTT. Amino acid sequence: CASSSYRGSPLHF.